Listed below are T cell receptor beta chains from one sample, sequenced in a study of early stage breast cancer tumors. Some clones are missing from TCRdb's copy, which holds only in-frame ones; the method was immunoSEQ multiplex PCR. The sample contains approximately 31,000 clones, roughly 80% of which appear only once. Sequenced material: breast tumor tissue. These receptor sequences come from a person aged 25 to 39 with breast cancer. Each CDR3 is given with its conserved first and last residue. D genes are given only for firm matches. Clone size, where shown, is once, few, many, or a class for clones that have expanded.

NA,NA,TRBJ1-5,TRBV5-1,TGCGCCAGCAGCTTGGGCAGCAATCAGCCCCAGCATTTT,CASSLGSNQPQHF
NA,TRBD2,TRBJ2-3,TRBV7-8,TGTGCCAGCAGCTTGGCAGGGAGGGGCACAGATACGCAGTATTTT,CASSLAGRGTDTQYF
NA,NA,TRBJ2-1,TRBV30,TGTGCCTGGGGCCGCTGGACCCTTTTCTTC,CAWGRWTLFF
NA,TRBD2,TRBJ2-1,TRBV10-3,TGTGCCATCAGTGAAGCGCGGGAGGGCCTCTACAATGAGCAGTTCTTC,CAISEAREGLYNEQFF
few,TRBD1,TRBJ2-7,TRBV11-2,TGTGCCAGCAGCTCAGACGCGGACAGGGGGTACGAGCAGTACTTC,CASSSDADRGYEQYF
medium-sized,TRBD1,TRBJ2-7,TRBV5-6,TGTGCCAGCAGCTTGGGAGGGGGCGGTGGCTACGAGCAGTACTTC,CASSLGGGGGYEQYF
NA,NA,TRBJ1-6,TRBV10-3,TGTGCCATCAGGCCTCTGGATAATTCACCCCTCCACTTT,CAIRPLDNSPLHF
NA,NA,TRBJ2-2,TRBV9,TGTGCCAGCAGCAAAGGGGCTGGGGTAGCGACCGGGGAGCTGTTTTTT,CASSKGAGVATGELFF
NA,NA,TRBJ2-3,TRBV7-9,TGTGCCAGCAGCTTACCCCGTGGGGGCGCGGGGGGCACAGATACGCAGTATTTT,CASSLPRGGAGGTDTQYF
NA,TRBD1,TRBJ2-7,TRBV5-1,TGCGCCAGCAGCTTGGACGGACAGGGAGTCGACGAGCAGTACTTC,CASSLDGQGVDEQYF
NA,NA,TRBJ2-1,TRBV5-4,TGTGCCAGCAGCTTGGGGCAGTACAATGAGCAGTTCTTC,CASSLGQYNEQFF
NA,NA,TRBJ2-3,TRBV2,TGTGCCAGCACAGGGGAAACAGATACGCAGTATTTT,CASTGETDTQYF
NA,NA,TRBJ2-3,TRBV9,TGTGCCAGCAGCGGCAGCACAGATACGCAGTATTTT,CASSGSTDTQYF
few,NA,TRBJ2-5,TRBV5-5,TGTGCCAGCAGCTTGCCCGGGAAAGAGACCCAGTACTTC,CASSLPGKETQYF
NA,NA,TRBJ1-5,TRBV5-6,TGTGCCAGCAGCTTGCTAGGGAATCAGCCCCAGCATTTT,CASSLLGNQPQHF
NA,TRBD1,TRBJ2-3,TRBV7-3,TGTGCCAGCAGCTTAGGGCAGGGGGCGGCAGATACGCAGTATTTT,CASSLGQGAADTQYF
NA,NA,TRBJ1-5,TRBV4-3,TGCGCCAGCAGCCAAGAGGGGCTAAACAATCAGCCCCAGCATTTT,CASSQEGLNNQPQHF
NA,NA,TRBJ2-2,TRBV14,TGTGCCAGCAGCCAAGTGTATAGAGGGGAGCTGTTTTTT,CASSQVYRGELFF
few,TRBD1,TRBJ1-6,TRBV2,TGTGCCAGCAGGCGGACAGGGGGCCTCAATTCACCCCTCCACTTT,CASRRTGGLNSPLHF
NA,NA,TRBJ2-5,TRBV28,TGTGCCAGCGGTCAAGAGACCCAGTACTTC,CASGQETQYF